This TCR beta chain was recorded in a study of shared clonotypes between healthy human individuals. Study outcomes and limitations: It was anticipated that sequencing depth would influence how many clonotypes donors shared.

CD45RO-negative, CCR7-selected cells formed the naive CD8 fraction, which excluded terminally differentiated effector memory CD45RA+ cells. This table comes from immunoSEQ multiplex PCR, and its TCRdb copy is limited to in-frame clones, with some not included. The repertoire holds roughly 2 million clones, with over 85% as singletons. On this clone: Antigen specificity is unknown.

Germline V CDR1 and CDR2: SQVTM, ANQGSEA. Trimming at V came to 6 bases and at J to 2 bases, leaving 6 bases not matched to a gene. The CDR3 has 13 residues. The receptor was isolated from a man between 18 and 29 years old in good health. The chain recombines TRBV29-1 with TRBJ2-5; 7 bases map to TRBD1. Sequenced input: naive CD8+ T cells sorted from blood. CDR3 region: CSVAGTAQETQYF. The CDR3 region has the DNA TGCAGCGTCGCCGGGACAGCTCAAGAGACCCAGTACTTC.